This entry lists 16 T cell receptor beta chains sequenced from one sample in a study of Ad26.COV2.S vaccination and SARS-CoV-2 variants. Measured with immunoSEQ multiplex PCR; TCRdb has only the in-frame clones, and not every one. The sample lists 410,000 or so clones; around 92% were seen once. As to treatment: roughly 20 received Ad26.COV2.S at low or high dose, single or two shots; five or six received placebo; per-sample allocation not given. Day 63 following the first vaccine or placebo injection was when the samples were taken. The specimen comprised peripheral blood, sampled in a trial of Ad26.COV2.S vaccine versus placebo. These receptors were obtained from a person aged 18-65 years who received the Ad26.COV2.S COVID-19 vaccine or a placebo.

This chain uses TRBV7-9 with TRBJ2-7; D remains ambiguous. The germline V gene encodes CDR1 SEHNR and CDR2 FQNEAQ (reference sequence). The CDR3 length is 16 residues. Trimming cost V 3 bases and J 2 bases, with 17 bases left between them. The CDR3 nucleotides are TGTGCCAGCAGCTTGTTCGCCTTTGGCAGTCCCTACGAGCAGTACTTC. Amino acid sequence: CASSLFAFGSPYEQYF.

This chain links TRBV7-8 with TRBJ1-2; tentative D call: TRBD1 (5 bases). The CDR3 runs to 14 residues. Trimming removed 5 bases at V and 12 bases at J, with 22 bases between. In germline, CDR1 is SGHVS, CDR2 FQNEAQ. The CDR3 is CASSQGPMDMDHTF. The CDR3 region has the DNA TGTGCCAGCAGCCAGGGACCGATGGATATGGATCACACCTTC. Full variable domain (rest looked up from reference TRBV7-8 and TRBJ1-2): GAGVSQSPRYKVAKRGQDVALRCDPISGHVSLFWYQQALGQGPEFLTYFQNEAQLDKSGLPSDRFFAERPEGSVSTLKIQRTQQEDSAVYLCASSQGPMDMDHTFGSGTRLTVV.

The chain is built from TRBV24-1 and TRBJ2-2; D not resolved. Germline V gene data show CDR1 as KGHDR and CDR2 as SFDVKD. This CDR3 spans 14 amino acids. The germline V and J ends were trimmed by 8 bases and 5 bases, with 14 bases remaining between them. The CDR3 DNA sequence: TGTGCCACCACTAGGTCCACGGAGACCGGGGAGCTGTTTTTT. Residues: CATTRSTETGELFF.

V and J are TRBV5-1 and TRBJ2-2; D might be TRBD2 (7 bases). The V gene's germline CDR1 is SGHRS and CDR2 YFSETQ. V lost 5 bases and J 7 bases, leaving 18 bases between the germline ends. The CDR3 spans 15 residues. The CDR3 region is CASRVLAGANGELFF. The CDR3, as DNA: TGCGCCAGCAGGGTGTTGGCGGGGGCGAACGGGGAGCTGTTTTTT. Supplemented by reference TRBV5-1 and TRBJ2-2, the full variable domain reads KAGVTQTPRYLIKTRGQQVTLSCSPISGHRSVSWYQQTPGQGLQFLFEYFSETQRNKGNFPGRFSGRQFSNSRSEMNVSTLELGDSALYLCASRVLAGANGELFFGEGSRLTVL.

CDR3 region: CSVETGVEQYF. CDR3 sequence (DNA): TGCAGCGTTGAGACAGGGGTAGAGCAGTACTTC. The J gene is TRBJ2-7, the V gene TRBV29-1; 8 bases are a match to TRBD1. CDR3 size: 11 residues. Germline-derived CDR1 and CDR2 are SQVTM and ANQGSEA. Germline trimming cut 3 bases from V and 7 bases from J; bases unmatched to any gene: 2.

The genes are TRBV5-1 and TRBJ2-7; 9 bases are a match to TRBD1. CDR1 and CDR2 from the germline V gene are SGHRS and YFSETQ. The J segment lost 4 bases and the V segment lost 4 bases, leaving 6 bases of the junction unmatched. The CDR3 length is 14 residues. The CDR3 loop reads CASSTAGTGYEQYF. The CDR3 nucleotides are TGCGCCAGCAGCACCGCCGGGACAGGGTACGAGCAGTACTTC. Together with reference TRBV5-1 and TRBJ2-7, the CDR3 gives the full variable domain: KAGVTQTPRYLIKTRGQQVTLSCSPISGHRSVSWYQQTPGQGLQFLFEYFSETQRNKGNFPGRFSGRQFSNSRSEMNVSTLELGDSALYLCASSTAGTGYEQYFGPGTRLTVT.

This clone was seen just once. V usage is TRBV18 and J usage is TRBJ1-2; no firm D call. The CDR3 has 16 residues. V lost 1 base to trimming and J lost 4 bases, with 16 bases between them. CDR1 and CDR2 from the germline V gene are KGHSH and LQKENI. The chain's CDR3 is CASSPREAPNFYGYTF. CDR3 nucleotide sequence: TGTGCCAGCTCACCACGGGAAGCCCCAAATTTCTATGGCTACACCTTC.

The chain uses TRBV4-3 and TRBJ1-1; D unresolved. Germline assignment: CDR1 LGHNA and CDR2 YSLEER. CDR3 length equals 14 residues. V lost 3 bases, J lost 2 bases, and 10 bases lay in between. The CDR3 DNA sequence: TGCGCCAGCAGCCAGACGGACTATAACACTGAAGCTTTCTTT. Protein: CASSQTDYNTEAFF.

The genes are TRBV13 and TRBJ2-4, with D maybe TRBD2 (6 bases). V was pared by 2 bases and J by 3 bases, with 17 bases between. There are 17 residues in the CDR3. Germline V gene sequence: CDR1 PRHDT, CDR2 FYEKMQ (reference sequence). The DNA for the CDR3 is TGTGCCAGCAGCTTAAACCCTTCGGGGGTGGACAAAAACATTCAGTACTTC. Its protein is CASSLNPSGVDKNIQYF.

The V call is TRBV29-1, the J call TRBJ1-1; maybe TRBD1 (6 bases). The CDR3 covers 17 residues. The V and J ends lost 7 bases and 7 bases respectively, with 31 bases between them. Germline CDR1 and CDR2: SQVTM and ANQGSEA. CDR3 coding DNA: TGCAGCGGCCCAGCTCCAGGCCCTGAGGGGGATAGGATTGAAGCTTTCTTT. This codes for CSGPAPGPEGDRIEAFF.

CDR3 loop: CASSLGLAGTDTQYF. DNA of the CDR3: TGTGCCAGCAGCTTGGGACTAGCGGGCACAGATACGCAGTATTTT. The gene calls are TRBV5-6 and TRBJ2-3; the match to TRBD2 covers 9 bases. Germline CDR1 and CDR2: SGHDT and YYEEEE. Losses at the gene ends were 0 bases for V and 1 base for J; bases not matched to a gene: 0. This CDR3 has 15 amino acids.

This sequence joins TRBV19 and TRBJ1-1, with TRBD1 matching over 10 bases. V was clipped by 7 bases and J by 0 bases; unmatched bases: 5. Per the germline V gene, CDR1 is LNHDA and CDR2 is SQIVND (reference sequence). This CDR3 is 15 amino acids long. The CDR3 sequence is CASTPTGGMNTEAFF. DNA of the CDR3: TGTGCCAGTACCCCGACAGGGGGCATGAACACTGAAGCTTTCTTT.

This clone was observed a single time. The chain uses TRBV11-2 and TRBJ1-2, with unresolved D. Germline V gives CDR1 SGHAT, CDR2 FQNNGV. The CDR3 is 14 amino acids. V lost 3 bases and J lost 3, with 11 bases in between. The CDR3 DNA reads as TGTGCCAGCAGCTTCCCTGGGCGGGACTATGGCTACACCTTC. Its translation is CASSFPGRDYGYTF.

The gene calls are TRBV30 and TRBJ2-5; 7 bases align to TRBD2. The CDR3 loop spans 15 amino acids. V shed 0 bases, J shed 4 bases, and the junction held 8 bases outside the gene matches. Germline assignment: CDR1 GTSNPN and CDR2 SVGIG (reference sequence). The CDR3: CAWSVLAGRGETQYF. DNA of the CDR3: TGTGCCTGGAGTGTTTTGGCGGGGAGGGGAGAGACCCAGTACTTC.

The chain carries TRBV6-5 and TRBJ1-1; no reliable D call. Trimming removed 2 bases at V and 0 bases at J, with 7 bases between. In germline, CDR1 is MNHEY, CDR2 SVGAGI. This CDR3 has 14 amino acids. CDR3: CASSYGILNTEAFF. The CDR3 DNA reads TGTGCCAGCAGTTACGGGATATTGAACACTGAAGCTTTCTTT.

V gene TRBV12-5 combines with J gene TRBJ1-4, with D perhaps TRBD1 (5 bases). The V end lost 2 bases, the J end lost 4 bases, and 17 bases lay between the germline ends. Germline V gene lookup returns CDR1 LGHNT and CDR2 FRNRAP. This CDR3 is built from 17 residues. CDR3 DNA sequence: TGTGCTAGTGGTTTGCCTAAGGGGAACAGCATTAATGAAAAACTGTTTTTT. This encodes CASGLPKGNSINEKLFF. Full variable domain (outside the CDR3, taken from reference TRBV12-5 and TRBJ1-4): DARVTQTPRHKVTEMGQEVTMRCQPILGHNTVFWYRQTMMQGLELLAYFRNRAPLDDSGMPKDRFSAEMPDATLATLKIQPSEPRDSAVYFCASGLPKGNSINEKLFFGSGTQLSVL.